These T cell receptor beta chains were read from a single sample in a study of blood T cell repertoires in COVID-19. Repertoires were generated with immunoSEQ multiplex PCR, while TCRdb's copy carries only in-frame clones and drops some. Among approximately 210,000 clones, under 90% were seen once, and the ten largest hold roughly 3.5%. Sequencing was carried out using PBMCs or T cells enriched from blood (not recorded which). The receptors were gathered from a woman aged 60-75 years who had recovered from COVID-19. CDR3s include the opening cysteine and the closing phenylalanine or tryptophan. D genes are given only for firm matches. The listing skips clone size in some rows; elsewhere it reads once, few, many or a size class.

j_gene: TRBJ1-2
len: 13
abundance: .
d_gene: TRBD1
v_gene: TRBV2
CDR3aa: CASSQWDSRGYTF
CDR3nt: TGTGCCAGCAGCCAATGGGACAGTCGAGGTTACACCTTC

j_gene: TRBJ2-7
len: 12
abundance: .
d_gene: .
v_gene: TRBV19
CDR3aa: CASSTPLSEQYF
CDR3nt: TGTGCCAGTAGTACACCCCTGAGCGAGCAGTACTTC

j_gene: TRBJ1-2
len: 13
abundance: .
d_gene: .
v_gene: TRBV5-1
CDR3aa: CASSQTANYGYTF
CDR3nt: TGCGCCAGCAGCCAGACAGCTAACTATGGCTACACCTTC

j_gene: TRBJ2-7
len: 15
abundance: .
d_gene: .
v_gene: TRBV21-1
CDR3aa: CASSKVTSGVYEQYF
CDR3nt: TGTGCCAGCAGCAAAGTAACTAGCGGCGTCTACGAGCAGTACTTC

j_gene: TRBJ2-7
len: 11
abundance: few
d_gene: .
v_gene: TRBV6-2/TRBV6-3
CDR3aa: CASSPRYEQYF
CDR3nt: TGTGCCAGCAGCCCCCGCTACGAGCAGTACTTC

j_gene: TRBJ1-5
len: 15
abundance: .
d_gene: .
v_gene: TRBV5-4
CDR3aa: CASSSQGKLNQPQHF
CDR3nt: TGTGCCAGCAGCTCCCAGGGGAAGCTCAATCAGCCCCAGCATTTT

j_gene: TRBJ2-1
len: 15
abundance: .
d_gene: TRBD2
v_gene: TRBV6-6
CDR3aa: CASSLLAGDYNEQFF
CDR3nt: TGTGCCAGCAGTCTACTAGCGGGGGATTACAATGAGCAGTTCTTC

j_gene: TRBJ2-3
len: 15
abundance: .
d_gene: .
v_gene: TRBV7-8
CDR3aa: CASSTINMRTDTQYF
CDR3nt: TGTGCCAGCAGCACAATTAACATGCGCACAGATACGCAGTATTTT

j_gene: TRBJ1-2
len: 16
abundance: .
d_gene: TRBD1
v_gene: TRBV19
CDR3aa: CASSMEGGEWYRGYTF
CDR3nt: TGTGCCAGTAGTATGGAAGGGGGCGAATGGTATCGAGGCTACACCTTC

j_gene: TRBJ1-4
len: 14
abundance: .
d_gene: TRBD1
v_gene: TRBV7-9
CDR3aa: CASSITTGVEKLFF
CDR3nt: TGTGCCAGCAGCATCACGACAGGGGTGGAAAAACTGTTTTTT

j_gene: TRBJ2-7
len: 12
abundance: once
d_gene: .
v_gene: TRBV15
CDR3aa: CATSIRGREQYF
CDR3nt: TGTGCCACCAGCATCCGGGGTCGCGAGCAGTACTTC

j_gene: TRBJ2-1
len: 18
abundance: .
d_gene: TRBD2
v_gene: TRBV9
CDR3aa: CASSGTSGAEHSYNEQFF
CDR3nt: TGTGCCAGCAGCGGGACTAGCGGGGCTGAACATTCCTACAATGAGCAGTTCTTC

j_gene: TRBJ2-7
len: 18
abundance: .
d_gene: TRBD2
v_gene: TRBV19
CDR3aa: CASSIRTSGNLGAYEQYF
CDR3nt: TGTGCCAGTAGTATTCGGACTAGCGGCAATTTGGGGGCCTACGAGCAGTACTTC

j_gene: TRBJ1-1
len: 14
abundance: .
d_gene: .
v_gene: TRBV11-3
CDR3aa: CASSWGGVNTEAFF
CDR3nt: TGTGCCAGCAGCTGGGGCGGGGTGAACACTGAAGCTTTCTTT

j_gene: TRBJ2-2
len: 18
abundance: .
d_gene: .
v_gene: TRBV5-1
CDR3aa: CASSLVFWRGQFTGELFF
CDR3nt: TGCGCCAGCAGCTTGGTGTTTTGGAGGGGACAGTTCACCGGGGAGCTGTTTTTT

j_gene: TRBJ1-1
len: 13
abundance: .
d_gene: .
v_gene: TRBV5-1
CDR3aa: CASSLLANTEAFF
CDR3nt: TGCGCCAGCAGCTTGCTGGCCAACACTGAAGCTTTCTTT

j_gene: TRBJ2-2
len: 16
abundance: .
d_gene: TRBD1
v_gene: TRBV19
CDR3aa: CASSKPGQGAAGELFF
CDR3nt: TGTGCCAGTAGTAAACCGGGACAGGGGGCGGCCGGGGAGCTGTTTTTT

j_gene: TRBJ1-2
len: 12
abundance: .
d_gene: .
v_gene: TRBV29-1
CDR3aa: CSVETGQLGYTF
CDR3nt: TGCAGCGTGGAAACAGGGCAGTTAGGCTACACCTTC